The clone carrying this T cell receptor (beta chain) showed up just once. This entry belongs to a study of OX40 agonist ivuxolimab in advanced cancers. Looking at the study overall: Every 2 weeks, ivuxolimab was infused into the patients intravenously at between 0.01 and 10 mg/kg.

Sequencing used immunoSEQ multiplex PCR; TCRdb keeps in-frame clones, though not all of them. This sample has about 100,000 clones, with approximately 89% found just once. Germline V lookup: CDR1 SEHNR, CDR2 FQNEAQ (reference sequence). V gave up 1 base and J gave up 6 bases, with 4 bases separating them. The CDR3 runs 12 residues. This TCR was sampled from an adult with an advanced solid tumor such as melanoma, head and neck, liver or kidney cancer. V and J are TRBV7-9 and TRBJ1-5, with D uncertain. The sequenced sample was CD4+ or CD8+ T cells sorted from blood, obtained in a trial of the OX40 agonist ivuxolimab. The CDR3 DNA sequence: TGTGCCAGCAGCTTAGGGGTTCAGCCCCAGCATTTT. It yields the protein CASSLGVQPQHF.